The TCR beta chain described here comes from a study of cytomegalovirus exposure and HLA in healthy donors. The PCR had 60 Vbeta and 13 Jbeta primers. Sequencing used immunoSEQ multiplex PCR; TCRdb keeps in-frame clones, though not all of them. In the table there are about 93,000 clones, approximately 60% of which are singletons. With V trimmed by 1 base and J by 6 bases, 17 bases remained unmatched. This CDR3 has 18 amino acids. Germline CDR1 and CDR2: SGHNT and YYREEE (reference sequence). The sequence was obtained from a boy aged 5 to 17 in good health and CMV-seropositive. Material: PBMCs. The gene calls are TRBV5-4 and TRBJ2-7, with 9 bases that match TRBD1. CDR3 nucleotides: TGTGCCAGCAGCTTGCCGACGGGCCTTGGACAGGGGAGGGTCGAGCAGTACTTC. Protein: CASSLPTGLGQGRVEQYF.